This TCR beta chain was identified in a study of blood T cells in healthy people across ages. Trimming shortened V by 4 bases and J by 3 bases, and 10 bases separated the two germline ends. The CDR3 length is 14 residues. Germline V gene sequence: CDR1 SQVTM, CDR2 ANQGSEA. Alongside a J-beta primer mix, a sample-barcoded 5' primer served in a second PCR lasting 7 to 11 cycles. TCRdb passed the 5' RACE reads through MiXCR, listing each CDR3 protein once. The data show roughly 1,300,000 distinct CDR3 sequences, almost 60% seen once. Every donor provided approximately 9.2 milliliters of peripheral blood.

Specimen: blood. The chain is built from TRBV29-1 and TRBJ2-6; D might be TRBD1 or TRBD2, each matching 6 bases. The sequence was obtained from a man in his late teens or twenties in good health. The chain's CDR3 is CSVVGGVGANVLTF. For the CDR3, the DNA is TGCAGCGTTGTGGGGGGCGTTGGGGCCAACGTCCTGACTTTC.